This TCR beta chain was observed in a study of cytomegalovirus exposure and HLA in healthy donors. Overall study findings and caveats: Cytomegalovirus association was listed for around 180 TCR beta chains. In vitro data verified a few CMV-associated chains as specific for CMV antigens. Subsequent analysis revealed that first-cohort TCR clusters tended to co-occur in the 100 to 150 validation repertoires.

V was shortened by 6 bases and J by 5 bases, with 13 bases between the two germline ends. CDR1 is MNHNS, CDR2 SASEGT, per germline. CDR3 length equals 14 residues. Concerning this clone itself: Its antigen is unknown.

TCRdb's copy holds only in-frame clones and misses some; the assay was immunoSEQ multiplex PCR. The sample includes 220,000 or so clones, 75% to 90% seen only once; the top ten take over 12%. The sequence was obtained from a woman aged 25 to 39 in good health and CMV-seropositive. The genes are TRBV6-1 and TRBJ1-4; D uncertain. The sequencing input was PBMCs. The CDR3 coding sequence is TGTGCCAGCAGGGCGGCCTCCAGGAATGAAAAACTGTTTTTT. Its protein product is CASRAASRNEKLFF.